Shown below are 8 T cell receptor beta chains from a single sample sequenced in a study of cytomegalovirus exposure and HLA in healthy donors (dated by TCRdb to the late 2010s). Library method: the immunoSEQ multiplex PCR assay. A mixture of 60 forward primers for TCR Vbeta segments and 13 reverse primers for TCR Jbeta segments was used in the multiplex PCR. What TCRdb holds here is the immuneACCESS table cut down to in-frame rearrangements. Part of the clones is not present; checked against another copy, under half of the missing clones reflect an unresolved V gene, and the others are unexplained. The sample data list 65,000 to 85,000 clones, and 75% to 90% of these were observed just once. The ten top clones hold about 2.1% of the sample. Source material: PBMCs. These receptors all come from a woman under 40 in good health and CMV-seronegative.

V is TRBV27 and J is TRBJ2-1, with D unresolved. The germline V and J ends were trimmed by 6 bases and 4 bases, with 10 bases remaining between them. The CDR3 loop spans 13 amino acids. Germline CDR1 is MNHEY and CDR2 is SMNVEV (reference sequence). For the CDR3, the DNA is TGTGCCAGCAGAGAAACAGAGTACAATGAGCAGTTCTTC. The encoded protein is CASRETEYNEQFF.

This chain connects TRBV4-2 to TRBJ2-5, with TRBD2 identical over 9 bases. The last part of the DNA fits TRBJ2-7 better; the J call may be wrong. CDR1 and CDR2 from the germline V gene are LGHNA and YNFKEQ. The CDR3 is 17 amino acids. The CDR3 sequence: CASTLSSGSFTPYEQYF. The CDR3 DNA reads as TGTGCCAGCACCTTGAGTAGCGGGAGTTTCACTCCCTACGAGCAGTACTTC.

V usage is TRBV7-9 and J usage is TRBJ2-1, with 7 bases that match TRBD1. V lost 3 bases, J lost 8 bases, and 4 bases stayed unmatched. The CDR3 runs 13 residues. From germline, CDR1 is SEHNR and CDR2 FQNEAQ (reference sequence). CDR3 coding DNA: TGTGCCAGCAGCTTCAGGGGGATCGATGAGCAGTTCTTC. It yields the protein CASSFRGIDEQFF. The variable domain in full, completed from reference TRBV7-9 and TRBJ2-1, reads DTGVSQNPRHKITKRGQNVTFRCDPISEHNRLYWYRQTLGQGPEFLTYFQNEAQLEKSRLLSDRFSAERPKGSFSTLEIQRTEQGDSAMYLCASSFRGIDEQFFGPGTRLTVL.

This clone showed up just once. The CDR3 bases are TGTGCCAGCAGCTCCCTGACCAATCTCCGGGACAGCTATGAAGCTTTCTTT. Protein sequence: CASSSLTNLRDSYEAFF. The chain joins TRBV27 to TRBJ1-1; 7 nucleotides line up with TRBD1. The CDR3 has 17 residues. Losses at the gene ends were 6 bases for V and 7 bases for J; bases not matched to a gene: 20. Per germline, CDR1 MNHEY and CDR2 SMNVEV (reference sequence).

This rearrangement joins TRBV19 to TRBJ2-3; TRBD2 matches at 7 bases. The CDR3 is 14 residues long. The V segment lost 5 bases and the J segment 4 bases; nucleotides outside the gene matches: 6. Germline assignment: CDR1 LNHDA and CDR2 SQIVND (reference sequence). CDR3 in DNA: TGTGCCAGTAGTCCCGGACTAGAGGCAGATACGCAGTATTTT. Translating gives CASSPGLEADTQYF. Looking up the rest from reference TRBV19 and TRBJ2-3 gives the full variable domain: DGGITQSPKYLFRKEGQNVTLSCEQNLNHDAMYWYRQDPGQGLRLIYYSQIVNDFQKGDIAEGYSVSREKKESFPLTVTSAQKNPTAFYLCASSPGLEADTQYFGPGTRLTVL.

The V and J genes are TRBV6-5 and TRBJ1-5; D gene uncertain. CDR1 and CDR2 from the germline V gene are MNHEY and SVGAGI. Trimming stripped 6 bases from V and 4 bases from J, with 10 bases between. The CDR3 contains 13 residues. Written as DNA, the CDR3 is TGTGCCAGCAGCAGAAGCGGTAATCAGCCCCAGCATTTT. It specifies CASSRSGNQPQHF.

This clone showed up just a few times. V usage is TRBV4-2 and J usage is TRBJ1-1, with D unclear. The CDR3 consists of 15 residues. The V and J ends lost 3 bases and 10 bases respectively, with 21 bases between them. Per the germline V gene, CDR1 is LGHNA and CDR2 is YNFKEQ. In DNA form, the CDR3 reads TGTGCCAGCAGCCAGATAGGCTCGTATCAGCGTGCAGCTTTCTTT. This codes for CASSQIGSYQRAAFF.

The chain has TRBV7-3 and TRBJ1-2; 12 bases line up with TRBD1. From germline, CDR1 is SGHTA and CDR2 FQGTGA. This CDR3 has 15 residues. V lost 0 bases, J lost 7 bases, and 3 bases stayed unmatched. CDR3 DNA: TGTGCCAGCAGCTTAACGGGACAGGGGGCGAGTGGCTACACCTTC. Its translation: CASSLTGQGASGYTF.